This passage covers 13 T cell receptor beta chains from one sample sequenced in a study of T cells expressing NK-cell markers (dated by TCRdb to the early 2020s). The library was generated by 5' RACE. The reads were generated on an Illumina HiSeq 2000. TCRdb reprocessed the sequencing reads and holds a single record per CDR3 protein sequence, with no DNA. This sample's table contains 200,000 to 300,000 distinct CDR3 sequences. The ten biggest clones cover roughly 0.4% of the sample. The specimen was blood T cells: a sorted CD56 or NKG2C T cell subset, CD4+ or CD8+ T cells, or bulk PBMC T cells (not recorded which). The receptors here all came from a man aged 18 to 30 in good health. Donor details come from another sample of the same person, matched by shared clones.

The chain recombines TRBV5-6 with TRBJ2-3; TCRdb reports TRBD1, a call that lacks DNA to check it against. Germline CDR1 reads SGHDT; CDR2 reads YYEEEE. The CDR3 length is 15 residues. The CDR3 sequence is CASSPDRTSTDTQYF.

The chain carries TRBV18 and TRBJ1-5. From germline, CDR1 is KGHSH and CDR2 LQKENI. The CDR3 is made up of 12 amino acids. The CDR3 protein is CASSQGNQPQHF.

The chain recombines TRBV5-1 with TRBJ1-2. The germline CDR1 and CDR2 sequences are SGHRS and YFSETQ. This CDR3 is built from 15 residues. The CDR3 is CASSLDRTSSRGYTF.

The chain is built from TRBV4-2 and TRBJ1-5; the TCRdb D gene call, TRBD1, has no DNA to confirm it. This CDR3 region has 16 residues. Germline V gene data show CDR1 as LGHNA and CDR2 as YNFKEQ. This CDR3 reads CASSQDGGGEGQPQHF.

The chain uses TRBV7-2 and TRBJ2-2; the TCRdb call, TRBD2, lacks DNA for checking. The CDR3 sequence is 15 residues long. The germline V gene encodes CDR1 SGHTA and CDR2 FQGNSA. CDR3 loop: CASSPGLTNTGELFF.

This chain connects TRBV12-3 or TRBV12-4 to TRBJ1-3. The length of the CDR3 is 13 residues. The CDR3 loop reads CASKRPSGYTIYF.

V is TRBV7-2 and J is TRBJ2-5; TCRdb's D gene call, TRBD2, goes unchecked for lack of DNA. This CDR3 contains 17 residues. Germline V gene sequence: CDR1 SGHTA, CDR2 FQGNSA. CDR3 loop: CASSLVRLAGKTGTQYF.

The V gene is TRBV6-5, the J gene TRBJ2-7; the D call of TRBD1 rests on TCRdb alone, since no DNA is present to check it. Per the germline V gene, CDR1 is MNHEY and CDR2 is SVGAGI. The CDR3 runs 16 residues. CDR3 region: CASSYFGGRLGREQYF.

The chain has TRBV5-5 and TRBJ2-1; TCRdb outputs TRBD1, but without DNA this stays unchecked. Germline CDR1 reads SGHKS; CDR2 reads YYEKEE (reference sequence). The CDR3 spans 18 residues. CDR3 protein: CASSLFLGQGSSYNEQFF. Drawing the rest from reference TRBV5-5 and TRBJ2-1, the complete variable domain is DAGVTQSPTHLIKTRGQQVTLRCSPISGHKSVSWYQQVLGQGPQFIFQYYEKEERGRGNFPDRFSARQFPNYSSELNVNALLLGDSALYLCASSLFLGQGSSYNEQFFGPGTRLTVL.

This CDR3 reads CASSLDRGMVTEAFF. The V call is TRBV5-4, the J call TRBJ1-1; the D call of TRBD1 rests on TCRdb alone, since no DNA is present to check it. Per germline, CDR1 SGHNT and CDR2 YYREEE (reference sequence). CDR3 length: 15 residues.

The chain is built from TRBV12-3 or TRBV12-4 and TRBJ1-1. The CDR3 covers 14 residues. The CDR3 loop is CASSSGLKNTEAFF.

The rearrangement joins TRBV10-3 to TRBJ1-1; TCRdb's D call, TRBD1, is unchecked because there is no DNA. CDR3 size: 14 residues. Germline lookup yields CDR1 ENHRY and CDR2 SYGVKD. CDR3 region: CAISGGRANTEAFF.

CDR3 loop: CASSFSTLMNTEAFF. The chain uses TRBV7-2 and TRBJ1-1. The CDR3 runs to 15 residues. CDR1 and CDR2 (germline): SGHTA, FQGNSA.